Each of the 7 T cell receptor beta chains below was sequenced from the same sample in a study of post-analysis software for immune sequencing data. The study's findings and limits: Patients carried four or five TRBV segments more frequently than controls did, and TRBV5-6, TRBV5-1 and TRBV20-1 were among them.

No cognate antigen is known for these TCRs. Carried by the TCR beta cDNA libraries were unique molecular identifiers. TCRdb analysed the PCR reads with MiXCR anew, one entry per CDR3 protein. The data hold some 370,000 distinct CDR3 sequences, with roughly 35% observed a single time. Sequencing was carried out using blood. All receptors come from a girl aged 10-17 years with multiple sclerosis.

The V call is TRBV7-2, the J call TRBJ2-3, with a tentative D call TRBD1 (7 bases). The CDR3 is 15 amino acids. Trimming stripped 8 bases from V and 0 bases from J, with 15 bases between. Germline assignment: CDR1 SGHTA and CDR2 FQGNSA. The CDR3 reads CASSRGAASTDTQYF. The CDR3 DNA reads TGTGCCAGCTCCAGGGGGGCCGCTAGCACAGATACGCAGTATTTT.

This clonotype has only a few counts. CDR3 protein: CASRPVASGGFEQFF. The CDR3 DNA is TGCGCCAGCAGACCAGTCGCGAGCGGGGGGTTTGAGCAGTTCTTC. The V gene is TRBV4-1, the J gene TRBJ2-1; the match to TRBD2 covers 9 bases. The CDR3 totals 15 residues. Trimming removed 6 bases from V and 9 bases from J; junction bases left unmatched: 12. The germline gives CDR1 MGHRA, CDR2 YSYEKL.

The CDR3 spells CASRATGLTYEQYF. Written as DNA, the CDR3 is TGTGCCAGCAGAGCGACAGGGCTTACCTACGAGCAGTACTTC. The rearrangement joins TRBV6-6 to TRBJ2-7; 7 positions agree with TRBD1. V gave up 6 bases and J gave up 2 bases; unmatched junction bases: 7. The CDR3 has 14 residues. The V gene's germline CDR1 is MNHNY and CDR2 SVGAGI (reference sequence).

V gene TRBV14 combines with J gene TRBJ1-1, with D hard to call. Germline assignment: CDR1 SGHDN and CDR2 FVKESK. Trimming shortened V by 1 base and J by 1 base, and 13 bases separated the two germline ends. The CDR3 contains 16 residues. Here the CDR3 reads CASSQVAGKGNTEAFF. The CDR3 DNA is TGTGCCAGCAGCCAAGTCGCTGGAAAGGGGAACACTGAAGCTTTCTTT. The whole variable domain, filled in from reference TRBV14 and TRBJ1-1, reads EAGVTQFPSHSVIEKGQTVTLRCDPISGHDNLYWYRRVMGKEIKFLLHFVKESKQDESGMPNNRFLAERTGGTYSTLKVQPAELEDSGVYFCASSQVAGKGNTEAFFGQGTRLTVV.

This clonotype was seen more than once but under ten times. V is TRBV7-3 and J is TRBJ1-1; 8 bases fit TRBD1. The CDR3 covers 16 residues. Unmatched junction bases numbered 15, after V lost 8 bases and J lost 4 bases. The germline V gene encodes CDR1 SGHTA and CDR2 FQGTGA. CDR3 in DNA: TGTGCCAGCGGATCTAAGCAGGGGGCGATCAGCACTGAAGCTTTCTTT. Protein product: CASGSKQGAISTEAFF.

The chain is built from TRBV9 and TRBJ2-5; no definite D call. Trimming removed 0 bases at V and 5 bases at J, with 11 bases between. CDR3 length equals 14 residues. Germline V gives CDR1 SGDLS, CDR2 YYNGEE. The CDR3 nucleotides are TGTGCCAGCAGCGTAGTGGGGTGGAGCGAGACCCAGTACTTC. Translated: CASSVVGWSETQYF.

This clonotype has only a few counts. The chain is built from TRBV28 and TRBJ2-3, with D uncertain. The length of the CDR3 is 14 residues. Trimming removed 3 bases at V and 3 bases at J, with 10 bases between. Germline V gives CDR1 MDHEN, CDR2 SYDVKM. This CDR3 reads CASSFHDGTDTQYF. CDR3 nucleotide sequence: TGTGCCAGCAGTTTTCACGACGGGACAGATACGCAGTATTTT.